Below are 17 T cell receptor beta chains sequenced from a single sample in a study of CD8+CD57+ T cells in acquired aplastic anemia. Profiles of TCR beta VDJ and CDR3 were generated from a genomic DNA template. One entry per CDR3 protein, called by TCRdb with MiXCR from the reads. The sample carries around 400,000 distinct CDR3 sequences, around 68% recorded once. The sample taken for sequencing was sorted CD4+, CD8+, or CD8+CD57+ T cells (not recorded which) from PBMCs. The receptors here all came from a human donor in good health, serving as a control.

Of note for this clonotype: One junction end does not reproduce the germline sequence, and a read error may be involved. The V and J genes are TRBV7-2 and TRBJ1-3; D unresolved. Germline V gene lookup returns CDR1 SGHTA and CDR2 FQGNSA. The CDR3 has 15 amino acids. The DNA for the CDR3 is TGTGCCAGCAGGTCAACAGAGGGCCCTGGAAATACCATATATTTT. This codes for CASRSTEGPGNTIYF. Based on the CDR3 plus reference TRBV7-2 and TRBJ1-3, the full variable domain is GAGVSQSPSNKVTEKGKDVELRCDPISGHTALYWYRQSLGQGLEFLIYFQGNSAPDKSGLPSDRFSAERTGGSVSTLTIQRTQQEDSAVYLCASRSTEGPGNTIYFGEGSWLTVV.

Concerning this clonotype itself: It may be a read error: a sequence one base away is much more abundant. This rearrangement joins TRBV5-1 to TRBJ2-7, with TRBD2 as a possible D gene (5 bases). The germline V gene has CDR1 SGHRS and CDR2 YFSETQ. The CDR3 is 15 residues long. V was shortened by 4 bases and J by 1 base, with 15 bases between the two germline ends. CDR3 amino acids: CASSPETGMSYEQYF. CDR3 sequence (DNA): TGCGCCAGCAGCCCGGAGACGGGGATGTCCTACGAGCAGTACTTC.

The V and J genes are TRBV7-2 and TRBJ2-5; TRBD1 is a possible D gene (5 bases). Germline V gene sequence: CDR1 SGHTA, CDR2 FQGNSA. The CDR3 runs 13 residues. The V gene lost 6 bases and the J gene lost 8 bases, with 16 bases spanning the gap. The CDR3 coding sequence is TGTGCCAGCAGTGTTAGGGGCCAAGGCACCCAGTACTTC. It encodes CASSVRGQGTQYF. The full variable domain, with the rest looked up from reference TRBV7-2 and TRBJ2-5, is GAGVSQSPSNKVTEKGKDVELRCDPISGHTALYWYRQSLGQGLEFLIYFQGNSAPDKSGLPSDRFSAERTGGSVSTLTIQRTQQEDSAVYLCASSVRGQGTQYFGPGTRLLVL.

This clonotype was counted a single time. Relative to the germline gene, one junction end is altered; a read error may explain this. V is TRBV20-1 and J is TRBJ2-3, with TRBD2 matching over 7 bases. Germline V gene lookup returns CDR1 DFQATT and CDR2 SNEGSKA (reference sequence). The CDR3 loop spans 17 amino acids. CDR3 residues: CSASLSSGFTSTGTRYF. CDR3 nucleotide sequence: TGCAGTGCTAGCCTATCTAGCGGTTTCACTAGCACAGGTACGCGGTATTTT.

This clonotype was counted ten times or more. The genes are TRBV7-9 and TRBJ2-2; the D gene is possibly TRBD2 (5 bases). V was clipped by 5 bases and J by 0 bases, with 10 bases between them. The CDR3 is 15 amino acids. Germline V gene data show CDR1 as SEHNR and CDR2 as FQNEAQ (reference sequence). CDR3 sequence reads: CASSEGATNTGELFF. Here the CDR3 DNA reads TGTGCCAGCAGCGAGGGAGCCACGAACACCGGGGAGCTGTTTTTT.

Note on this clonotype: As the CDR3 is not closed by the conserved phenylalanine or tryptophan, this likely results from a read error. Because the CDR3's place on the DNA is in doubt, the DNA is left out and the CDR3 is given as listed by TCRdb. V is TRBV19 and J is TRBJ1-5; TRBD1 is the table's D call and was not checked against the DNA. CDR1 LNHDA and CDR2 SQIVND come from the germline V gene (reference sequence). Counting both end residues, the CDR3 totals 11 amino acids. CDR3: CASSIHRPPIV.

As DNA, the CDR3 is TGTGCCAGCAGCCTAAGCGCGGGATGGCGACAGTACTTC. It encodes CASSLSAGWRQYF. The chain recombines TRBV5-4 with TRBJ2-7; TRBD2 might be the D (6 bases). Per the germline V gene, CDR1 is SGHNT and CDR2 is YYREEE (reference sequence). The CDR3 totals 13 residues. V lost 4 bases and J lost 10, with 18 bases in between.

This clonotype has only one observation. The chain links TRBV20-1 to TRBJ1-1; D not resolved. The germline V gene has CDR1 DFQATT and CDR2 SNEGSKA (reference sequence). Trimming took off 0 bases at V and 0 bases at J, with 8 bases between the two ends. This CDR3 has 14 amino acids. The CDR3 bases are TGCAGTGCTAGAGAGGGGAGGATGAACACTGAAGCTTTCTTT. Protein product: CSAREGRMNTEAFF.

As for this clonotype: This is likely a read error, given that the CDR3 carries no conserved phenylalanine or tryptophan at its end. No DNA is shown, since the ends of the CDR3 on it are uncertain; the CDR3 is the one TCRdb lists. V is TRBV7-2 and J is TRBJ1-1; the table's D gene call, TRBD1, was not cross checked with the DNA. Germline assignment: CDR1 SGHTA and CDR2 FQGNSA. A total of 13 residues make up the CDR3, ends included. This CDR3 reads CASSTGPGTSVSY.

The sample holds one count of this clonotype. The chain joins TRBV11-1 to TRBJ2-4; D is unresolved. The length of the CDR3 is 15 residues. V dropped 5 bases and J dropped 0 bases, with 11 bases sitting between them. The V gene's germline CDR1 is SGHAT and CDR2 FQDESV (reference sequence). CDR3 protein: CASSKDGLAKNIQYF. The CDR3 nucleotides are TGTGCCAGCAGCAAGGACGGGTTAGCCAAAAACATTCAGTACTTC.

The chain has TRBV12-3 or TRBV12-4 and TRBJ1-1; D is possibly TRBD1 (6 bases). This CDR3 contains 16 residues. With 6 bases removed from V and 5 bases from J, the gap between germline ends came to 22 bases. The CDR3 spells CASSFDGGRAGTEAFF. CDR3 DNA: TGTGCCAGCAGCTTTGACGGGGGGCGCGCTGGTACTGAAGCTTTCTTT.

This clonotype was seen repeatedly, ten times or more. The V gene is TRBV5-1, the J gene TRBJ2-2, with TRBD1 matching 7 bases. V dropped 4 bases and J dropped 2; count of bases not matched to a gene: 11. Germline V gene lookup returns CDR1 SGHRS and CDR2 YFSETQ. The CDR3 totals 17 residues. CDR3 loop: CASSVLRDSTNTGELFF. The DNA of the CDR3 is TGCGCCAGCAGCGTATTAAGGGACAGCACAAACACCGGGGAGCTGTTTTTT. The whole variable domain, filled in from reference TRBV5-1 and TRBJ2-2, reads KAGVTQTPRYLIKTRGQQVTLSCSPISGHRSVSWYQQTPGQGLQFLFEYFSETQRNKGNFPGRFSGRQFSNSRSEMNVSTLELGDSALYLCASSVLRDSTNTGELFFGEGSRLTVL.

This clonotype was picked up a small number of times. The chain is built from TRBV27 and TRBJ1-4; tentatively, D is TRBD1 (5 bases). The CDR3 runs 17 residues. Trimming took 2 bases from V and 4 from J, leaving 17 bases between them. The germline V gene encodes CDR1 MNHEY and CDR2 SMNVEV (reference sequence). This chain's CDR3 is CASSLGQGLSRNEKLFF. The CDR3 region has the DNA TGTGCCAGCAGTTTAGGGCAGGGACTTAGCCGTAATGAAAAACTGTTTTTT. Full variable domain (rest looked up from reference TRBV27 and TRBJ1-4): EAQVTQNPRYLITVTGKKLTVTCSQNMNHEYMSWYRQDPGLGLRQIYYSMNVEVTDKGDVPEGYKVSRKEKRNFPLILESPSPNQTSLYFCASSLGQGLSRNEKLFFGSGTQLSVL.

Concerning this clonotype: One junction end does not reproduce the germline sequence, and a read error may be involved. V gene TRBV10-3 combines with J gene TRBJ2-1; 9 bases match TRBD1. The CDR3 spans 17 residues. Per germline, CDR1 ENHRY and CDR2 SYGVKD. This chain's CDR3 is CASRTPGQGLRYNEQLF. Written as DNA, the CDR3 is TGTGCCAGCAGAACGCCGGGACAGGGACTACGCTACAATGAGCAGCTCTTC.

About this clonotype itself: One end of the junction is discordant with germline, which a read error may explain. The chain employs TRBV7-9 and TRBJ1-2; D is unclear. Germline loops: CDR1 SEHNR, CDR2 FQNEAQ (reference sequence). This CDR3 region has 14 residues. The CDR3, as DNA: TGTGCCAGCAGCCAAGAGCGGACGGTGGGTTGCTACACGTTC. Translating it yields CASSQERTVGCYTF.

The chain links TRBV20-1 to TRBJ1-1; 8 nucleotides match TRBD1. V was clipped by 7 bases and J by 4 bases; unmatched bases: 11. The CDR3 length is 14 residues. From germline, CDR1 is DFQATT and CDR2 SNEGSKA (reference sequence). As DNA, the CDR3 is TGCAGTGTAAAACAGGGGGGAGGGAGCACTGAAGCTTTCTTT. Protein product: CSVKQGGGSTEAFF.

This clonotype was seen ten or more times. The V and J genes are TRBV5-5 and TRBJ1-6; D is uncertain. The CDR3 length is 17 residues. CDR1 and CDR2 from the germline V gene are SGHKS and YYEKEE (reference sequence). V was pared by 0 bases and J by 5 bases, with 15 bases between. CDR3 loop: CASSLGFPTSDNSPLHF. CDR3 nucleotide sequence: TGTGCCAGCAGCTTGGGCTTCCCGACAAGTGATAATTCACCCCTCCACTTT. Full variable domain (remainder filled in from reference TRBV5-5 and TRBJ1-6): DAGVTQSPTHLIKTRGQQVTLRCSPISGHKSVSWYQQVLGQGPQFIFQYYEKEERGRGNFPDRFSARQFPNYSSELNVNALLLGDSALYLCASSLGFPTSDNSPLHFGNGTRLTVT.